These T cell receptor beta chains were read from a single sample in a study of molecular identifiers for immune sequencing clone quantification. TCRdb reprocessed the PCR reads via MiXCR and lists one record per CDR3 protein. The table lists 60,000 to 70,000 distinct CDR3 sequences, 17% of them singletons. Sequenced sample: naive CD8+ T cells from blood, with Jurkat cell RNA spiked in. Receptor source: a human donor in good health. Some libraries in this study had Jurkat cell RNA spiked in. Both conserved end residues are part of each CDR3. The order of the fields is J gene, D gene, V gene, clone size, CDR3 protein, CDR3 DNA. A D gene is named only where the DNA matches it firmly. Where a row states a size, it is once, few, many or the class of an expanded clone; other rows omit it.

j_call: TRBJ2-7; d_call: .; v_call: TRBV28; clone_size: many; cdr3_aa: CASSLDRGLAVYEQYF; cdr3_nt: TGTGCCAGCAGTTTAGACCGCGGGCTAGCAGTCTACGAGCAGTACTTC
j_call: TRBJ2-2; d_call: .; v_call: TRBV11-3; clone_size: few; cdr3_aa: CASSPGSTGELFF; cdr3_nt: TGTGCCAGCAGCCCTGGAAGCACCGGGGAGCTGTTTTTT
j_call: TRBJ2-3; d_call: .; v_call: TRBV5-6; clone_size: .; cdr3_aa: CASSLGASRDTQYF; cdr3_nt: TGTGCCAGCAGCTTGGGAGCTAGCAGAGATACGCAGTATTTT
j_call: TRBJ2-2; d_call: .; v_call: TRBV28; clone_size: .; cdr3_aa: CASSYTGTTGGLFF; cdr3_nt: TGTGCCAGCAGTTATACAGGGACCACCGGGGGGCTGTTTTTT
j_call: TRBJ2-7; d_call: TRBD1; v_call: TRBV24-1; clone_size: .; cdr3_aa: CATSDLRQGNEQYF; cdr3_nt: TGTGCCACCAGTGATTTGCGACAGGGCAACGAGCAGTACTTC
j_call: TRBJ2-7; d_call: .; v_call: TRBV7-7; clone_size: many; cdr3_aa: CASSTDGRYF; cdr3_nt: TGTGCCAGCAGCACTGATGGGAGATACTTC
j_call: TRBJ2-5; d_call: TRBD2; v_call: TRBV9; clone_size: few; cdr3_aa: CASSAGLAEGGETQYF; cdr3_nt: TGTGCCAGCAGCGCGGGACTAGCGGAGGGGGGGGAGACCCAGTACTTC
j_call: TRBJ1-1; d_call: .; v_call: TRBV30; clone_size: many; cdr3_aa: CAWSEGAGGDTEAFF; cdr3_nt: TGTGCCTGGAGTGAAGGGGCTGGAGGGGACACTGAAGCTTTCTTT
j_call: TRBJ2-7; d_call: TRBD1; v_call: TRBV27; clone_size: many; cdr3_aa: CATLGTGDYEQYF; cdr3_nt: TGTGCCACCCTCGGGACAGGGGATTACGAGCAGTACTTC
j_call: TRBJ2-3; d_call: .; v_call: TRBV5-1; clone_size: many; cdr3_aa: CASSPTRPTDTQYF; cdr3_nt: TGCGCCAGCAGCCCCACACGCCCCACAGATACGCAGTATTTT
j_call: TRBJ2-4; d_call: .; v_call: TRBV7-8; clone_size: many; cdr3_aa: CASSLVGTGDIQYF; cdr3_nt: TGTGCCAGCAGCTTAGTGGGGACGGGCGACATTCAGTACTTC
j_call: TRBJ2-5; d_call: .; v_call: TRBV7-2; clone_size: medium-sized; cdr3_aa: CASSLGASAYQETQYF; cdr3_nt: TGTGCCAGCAGCTTAGGGGCGAGTGCGTACCAAGAGACCCAGTACTTC
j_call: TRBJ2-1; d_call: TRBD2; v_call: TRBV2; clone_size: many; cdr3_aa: CASSLLVSGGRNEQFF; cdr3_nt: TGTGCCAGCAGCCTCTTGGTGAGCGGGGGTAGGAATGAGCAGTTCTTC
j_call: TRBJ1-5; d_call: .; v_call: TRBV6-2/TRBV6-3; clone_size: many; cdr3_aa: CATSGADWNQPRHF; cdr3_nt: TGTGCCACGTCGGGGGCGGATTGGAATCAGCCCCGGCATTTT
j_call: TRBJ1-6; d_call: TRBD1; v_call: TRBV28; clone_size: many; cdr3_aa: CASSSLYRDRHYNSPLHF; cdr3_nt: TGTGCCAGCAGTTCCCTCTACCGGGACAGACACTATAATTCACCCCTCCACTTT
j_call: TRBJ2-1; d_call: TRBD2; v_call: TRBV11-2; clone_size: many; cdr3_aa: CASSPTSPGLVLEQFF; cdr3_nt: TGTGCCAGCAGCCCTACTTCTCCGGGACTAGTATTGGAGCAGTTCTTC
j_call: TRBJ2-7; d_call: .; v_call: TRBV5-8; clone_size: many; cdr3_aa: CASSSALARPYEQYF; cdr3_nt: TGTGCCAGCAGTTCGGCTCTAGCGCGGCCCTACGAGCAGTACTTC
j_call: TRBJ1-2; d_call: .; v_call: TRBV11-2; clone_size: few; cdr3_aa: CASSQGVLDGLDGYTF; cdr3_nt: TGTGCCAGCAGCCAGGGTGTTTTGGACGGACTGGATGGCTACACCTTC
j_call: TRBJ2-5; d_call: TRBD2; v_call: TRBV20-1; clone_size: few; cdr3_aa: CSAEPSGTSQETQYF; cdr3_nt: TGCAGTGCAGAGCCAAGCGGGACTAGCCAAGAGACCCAGTACTTC
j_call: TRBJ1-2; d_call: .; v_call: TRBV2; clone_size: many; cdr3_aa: CASMTEGHGIYGYTF; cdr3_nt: TGTGCCAGCATGACCGAGGGGCACGGGATTTATGGCTACACCTTC
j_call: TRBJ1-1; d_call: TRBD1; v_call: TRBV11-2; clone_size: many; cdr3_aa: CAIAQGEGYFVEAFF; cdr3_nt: TGTGCCATCGCTCAGGGGGAGGGATATTTTGTTGAAGCTTTCTTT
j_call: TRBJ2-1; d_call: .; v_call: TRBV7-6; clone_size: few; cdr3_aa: CASSGGAGGSYNEQFF; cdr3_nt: TGTGCCAGCAGCGGGGGGGCCGGAGGCTCGTACAATGAGCAGTTCTTC
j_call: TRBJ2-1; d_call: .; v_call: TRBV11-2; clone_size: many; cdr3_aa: CASSYYNEQFF; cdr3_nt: TGTGCCAGCAGCTACTACAATGAGCAGTTCTTC
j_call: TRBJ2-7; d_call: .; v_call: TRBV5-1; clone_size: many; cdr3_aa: CASSLGQYYEQYF; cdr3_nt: TGCGCCAGCAGCTTGGGACAGTACTACGAGCAGTACTTC
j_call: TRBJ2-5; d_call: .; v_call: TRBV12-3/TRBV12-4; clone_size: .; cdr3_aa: CAGSPPRTQETQYF; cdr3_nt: TGTGCCGGCAGCCCGCCTAGGACCCAAGAGACCCAGTACTTC
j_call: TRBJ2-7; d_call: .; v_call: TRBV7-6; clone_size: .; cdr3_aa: CAGGTPDYAQYF; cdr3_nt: TGTGCCGGAGGGACCCCGGACTACGCGCAGTACTTC
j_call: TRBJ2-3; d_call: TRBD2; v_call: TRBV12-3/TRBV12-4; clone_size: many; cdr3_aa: CASSLTSGRSGTDTQYF; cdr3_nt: TGTGCCAGCAGTTTAACGAGCGGGAGATCAGGCACAGATACGCAGTATTTT
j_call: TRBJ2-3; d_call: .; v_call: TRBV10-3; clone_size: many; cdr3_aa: CAIRGGFLSTDTQYF; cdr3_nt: TGTGCCATCAGGGGCGGATTCCTAAGCACAGATACGCAGTATTTT
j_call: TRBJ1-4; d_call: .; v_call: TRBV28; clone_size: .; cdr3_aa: CASSFLVAGERLFF; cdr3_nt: TGTGCCAGCAGTTTTTTGGTAGCTGGGGAAAGACTGTTTTTT
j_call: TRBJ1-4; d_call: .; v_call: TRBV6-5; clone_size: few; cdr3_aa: CASSYQTGGPVELFF; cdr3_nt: TGTGCCAGCAGTTACCAGACCGGAGGGCCCGTGGAACTGTTTTTT
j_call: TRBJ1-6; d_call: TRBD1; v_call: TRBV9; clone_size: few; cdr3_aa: CASSQGVSPFHF; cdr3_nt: TGTGCCAGCAGCCAGGGGGTTTCACCCTTCCACTTT
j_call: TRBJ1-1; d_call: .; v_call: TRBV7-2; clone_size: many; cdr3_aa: CASSFPRADTEAFF; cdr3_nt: TGTGCCAGCAGCTTCCCTAGGGCTGACACTGAAGCTTTCTTT
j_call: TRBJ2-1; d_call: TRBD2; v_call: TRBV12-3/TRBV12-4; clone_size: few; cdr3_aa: CASSSSGSGNEQFF; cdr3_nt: TGTGCCAGCAGTTCTAGCGGGAGTGGTAATGAGCAGTTCTTC
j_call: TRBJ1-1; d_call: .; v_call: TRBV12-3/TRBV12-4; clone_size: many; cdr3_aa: CASRPVGPPGAFF; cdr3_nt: TGTGCCAGCAGACCTGTTGGACCCCCTGGGGCTTTCTTT
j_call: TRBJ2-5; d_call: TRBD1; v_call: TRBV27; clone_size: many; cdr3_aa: CASSPITRDRFETQYF; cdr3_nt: TGTGCCAGCAGTCCTATCACCCGGGACAGATTCGAGACCCAGTACTTC
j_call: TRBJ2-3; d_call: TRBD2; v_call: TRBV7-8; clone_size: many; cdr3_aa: CASSLVDSGDGWDTQYF; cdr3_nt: TGTGCCAGCAGCTTAGTCGATAGCGGGGACGGTTGGGATACGCAGTATTTT
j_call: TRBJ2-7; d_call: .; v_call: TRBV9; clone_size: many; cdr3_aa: CASSDGGYEQYF; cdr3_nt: TGTGCCAGCAGCGATGGGGGCTACGAGCAGTACTTC
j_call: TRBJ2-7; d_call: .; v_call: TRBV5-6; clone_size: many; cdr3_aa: CASSPHVRPYEQYF; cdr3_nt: TGTGCCAGCAGCCCGCACGTCAGGCCCTACGAGCAGTACTTC
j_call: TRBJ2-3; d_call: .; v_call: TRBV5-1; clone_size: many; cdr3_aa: CASSSTSFSTDTQYF; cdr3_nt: TGCGCCAGCAGCTCGACTAGTTTTTCCACAGATACGCAGTATTTT
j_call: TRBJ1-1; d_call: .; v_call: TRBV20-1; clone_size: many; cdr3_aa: CSAQEVLGNTEAFF; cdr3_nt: TGCAGTGCTCAAGAGGTATTGGGTAACACTGAAGCTTTCTTT
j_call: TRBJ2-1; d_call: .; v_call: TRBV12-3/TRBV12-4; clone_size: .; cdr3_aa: CASGLLSYNEQFF; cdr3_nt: TGTGCCAGCGGTTTACTCTCCTACAATGAGCAGTTCTTC
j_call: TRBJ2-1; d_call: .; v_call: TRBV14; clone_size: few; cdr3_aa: CASSLAGVGYNEQFF; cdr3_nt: TGTGCCAGCAGCCTAGCCGGAGTGGGTTACAATGAGCAGTTCTTC
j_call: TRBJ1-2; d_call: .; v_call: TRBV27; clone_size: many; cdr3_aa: CASSFTANYGYTF; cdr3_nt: TGTGCCAGCAGTTTTACCGCTAACTATGGCTACACCTTC